The clone carrying this T cell receptor beta chain was observed a few times. This sample was included in a study of T cell clonotyping in hematopoietic cell transplantation. Turning to the study itself: Cytoreduction preceded collection of pretransplant recipient samples.

Repertoires were generated with immunoSEQ multiplex PCR, while TCRdb's copy carries only in-frame clones and drops some. This table has fewer than 25,000 clones, 77% appearing once. Documented time point: recipient sample about 28 days before transplant, after cytoreduction. The germline gives CDR1 GTSNPN, CDR2 SVGIG (reference sequence). Trimming cost V 5 bases and J 6 bases; bases outside gene matches: 11. This CDR3 has 15 amino acids. The V and J genes are TRBV30 and TRBJ2-1; 9 bases match TRBD1. The clonotype was recovered from a man aged 60-69 years with acute myeloid leukemia. Some clones in this sample may be carry-over from other donors' samples. The material sequenced was peripheral blood mononuclear cells, taken before stem cell transplant. CDR3 amino acids: CAWSLPGTGLNEQFF. The CDR3 coding sequence is TGTGCCTGGTCCCTCCCCGGGACAGGGCTCAATGAGCAGTTCTTC.